These 3 T cell receptor beta chains were all obtained from the same sample, sequenced in a study of tumor-infiltrating lymphocytes in oesophageal squamous cell carcinoma. Each CDR3 protein gets one entry after TCRdb re-called the PCR reads with MiXCR. The table records approximately 22,000 distinct CDR3 sequences, around a third of them present only once. Sequencing was done on a sample of esophageal tumor tissue. Receptors were obtained from a female donor with esophageal squamous cell carcinoma.

The chain employs TRBV7-8 and TRBJ1-1; 7 nucleotides agree with TRBD1. The CDR3 has 13 amino acids. Trimming cost V 3 bases and J 4 bases; bases outside gene matches: 2. CDR1 is SGHVS and CDR2 is FQNEAQ in the germline V gene. CDR3 sequence: CASSFTGATEAFF. For the CDR3, the DNA is TGTGCCAGCAGCTTCACAGGGGCCACTGAAGCTTTCTTT.

Points on this clonotype: This clone may be a read error of a much larger clone one base away. V usage is TRBV6-1 and J usage is TRBJ2-5; tentatively, D is TRBD1 or TRBD2 (5 bases each). Gene TRBJ2-1 matches the end of the DNA better, so the J call may be wrong. Germline loops: CDR1 MNHNS, CDR2 SASEGT. The CDR3 length is 12 residues. CDR3 residues: CASRRGPYEQFF. The CDR3 nucleotides are TGTGCCAGCCGACGGGGACCCTACGAGCAGTTCTTC.

Concerning this clonotype: The DNA is left out, because the CDR3 cannot be placed on it with certainty; the CDR3 is given as TCRdb lists it. CDR3 loop: CISVPEPPTPRDYGYTF. V is TRBV7-5 and J is TRBJ1-2. TRBV7-5 is a pseudogene. The CDR3 is 17 residues long, counting both termini.